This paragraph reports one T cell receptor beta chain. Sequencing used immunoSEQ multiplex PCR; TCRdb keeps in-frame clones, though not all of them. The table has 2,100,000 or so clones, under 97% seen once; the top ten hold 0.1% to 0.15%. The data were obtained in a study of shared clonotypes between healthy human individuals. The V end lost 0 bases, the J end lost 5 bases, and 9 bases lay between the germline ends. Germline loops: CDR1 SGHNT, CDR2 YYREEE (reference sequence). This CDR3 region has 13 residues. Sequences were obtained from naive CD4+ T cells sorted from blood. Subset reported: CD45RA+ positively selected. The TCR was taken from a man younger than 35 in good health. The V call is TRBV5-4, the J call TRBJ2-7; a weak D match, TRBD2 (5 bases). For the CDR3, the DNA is TGTGCCAGCAGCTTGGGAGGGTTTAACGAGCAGTACTTC. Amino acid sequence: CASSLGGFNEQYF.